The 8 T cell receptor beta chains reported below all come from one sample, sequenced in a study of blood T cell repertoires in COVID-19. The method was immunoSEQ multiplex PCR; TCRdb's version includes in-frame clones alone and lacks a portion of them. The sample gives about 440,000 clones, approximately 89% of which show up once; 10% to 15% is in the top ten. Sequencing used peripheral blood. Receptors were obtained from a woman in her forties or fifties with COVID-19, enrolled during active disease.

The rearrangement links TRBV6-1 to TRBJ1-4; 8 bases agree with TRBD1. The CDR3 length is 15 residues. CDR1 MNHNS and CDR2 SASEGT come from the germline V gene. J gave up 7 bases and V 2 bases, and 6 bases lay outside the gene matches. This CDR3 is CASSEIPGGGEKLFF. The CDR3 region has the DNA TGTGCCAGCAGTGAAATCCCAGGGGGCGGTGAAAAACTGTTTTTT.

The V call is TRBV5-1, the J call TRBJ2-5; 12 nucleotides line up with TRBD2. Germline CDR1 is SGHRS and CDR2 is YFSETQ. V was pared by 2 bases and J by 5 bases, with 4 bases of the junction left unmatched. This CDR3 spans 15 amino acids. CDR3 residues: CASSFTSGGRETQYF. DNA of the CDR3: TGCGCCAGCAGCTTCACTAGCGGGGGGCGGGAGACCCAGTACTTC.

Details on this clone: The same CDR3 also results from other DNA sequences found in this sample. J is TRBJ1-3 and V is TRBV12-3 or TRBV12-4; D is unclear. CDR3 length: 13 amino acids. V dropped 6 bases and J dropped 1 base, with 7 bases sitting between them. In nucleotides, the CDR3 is TGTGCCAGCAGCTTGTATTCTGGAAACACCATATATTTT. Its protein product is CASSLYSGNTIYF.

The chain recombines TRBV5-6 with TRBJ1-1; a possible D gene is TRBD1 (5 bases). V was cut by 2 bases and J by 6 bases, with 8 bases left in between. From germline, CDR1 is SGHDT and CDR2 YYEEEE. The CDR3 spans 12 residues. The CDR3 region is CASSFSRAEAFF. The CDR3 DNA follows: TGTGCCAGCAGCTTTAGCAGGGCTGAAGCTTTCTTT.

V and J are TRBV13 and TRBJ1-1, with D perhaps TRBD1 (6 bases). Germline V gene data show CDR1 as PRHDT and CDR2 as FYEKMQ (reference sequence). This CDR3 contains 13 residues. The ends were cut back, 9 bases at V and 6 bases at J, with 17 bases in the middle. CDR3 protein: CASRGHEAAEAFF. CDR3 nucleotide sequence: TGTGCCAGTAGGGGACATGAGGCTGCTGAAGCTTTCTTT.

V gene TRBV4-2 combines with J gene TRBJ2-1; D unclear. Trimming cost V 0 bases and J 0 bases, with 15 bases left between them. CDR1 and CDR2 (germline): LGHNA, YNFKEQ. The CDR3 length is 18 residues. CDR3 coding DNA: TGTGCCAGCAGCCAAGATTGGAGAGGAGATGACTCCTACAATGAGCAGTTCTTC. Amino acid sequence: CASSQDWRGDDSYNEQFF.

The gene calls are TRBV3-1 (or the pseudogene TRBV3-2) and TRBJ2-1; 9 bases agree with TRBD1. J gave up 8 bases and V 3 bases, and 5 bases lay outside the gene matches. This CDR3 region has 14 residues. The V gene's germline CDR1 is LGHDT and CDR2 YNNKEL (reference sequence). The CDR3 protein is CASSQGQGVDEQFF. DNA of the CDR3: TGTGCCAGCAGCCAGGGACAGGGAGTGGATGAGCAGTTCTTC.

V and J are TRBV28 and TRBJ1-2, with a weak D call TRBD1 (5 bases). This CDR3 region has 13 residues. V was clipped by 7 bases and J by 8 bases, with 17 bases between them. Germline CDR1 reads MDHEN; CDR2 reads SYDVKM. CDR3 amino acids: CASNPNGGYGYTF. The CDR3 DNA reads TGTGCCAGCAACCCCAACGGGGGATACGGCTACACCTTC.